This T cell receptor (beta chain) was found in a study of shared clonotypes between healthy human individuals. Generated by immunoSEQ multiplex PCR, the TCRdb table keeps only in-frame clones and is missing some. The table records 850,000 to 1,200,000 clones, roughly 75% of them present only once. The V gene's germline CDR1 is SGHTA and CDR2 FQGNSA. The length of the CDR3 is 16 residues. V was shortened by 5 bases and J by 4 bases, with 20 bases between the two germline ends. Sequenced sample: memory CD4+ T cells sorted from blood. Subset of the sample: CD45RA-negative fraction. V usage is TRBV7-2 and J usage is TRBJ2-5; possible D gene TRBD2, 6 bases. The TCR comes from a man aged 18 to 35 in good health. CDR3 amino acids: CASSAPGLRTGETQYF. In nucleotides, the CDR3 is TGTGCCAGCAGCGCCCCGGGACTGAGGACGGGAGAGACCCAGTACTTC.